The entry that follows covers one T cell receptor beta chain sequence. Germline trimming cut 5 bases from V and 5 bases from J; bases unmatched to any gene: 6. The CDR3 contains 15 residues. CDR1 and CDR2 from the germline V gene are SGDLS and YYNGEE. Authors' data handling: Quantification of nucleated cells was approximated via reference gene primer amplification. Generated by immunoSEQ multiplex PCR, the TCRdb table keeps only in-frame clones and is missing some. V and J calls plus clone size are reproduced from that table; the DNA served to infer D and trimming. The sample has approximately 70,000 clones, about 90% seen once. The data belong to a study of blood T cell repertoires in COVID-19. About the study: The origin of the acute and convalescent COVID-19 samples was the United States, Italy and Spain. Nucleic acid was either cDNA or gDNA, and it came from T cells, B-cell-depleted T cells, or PBMCs.

The chain combines TRBV9 with TRBJ2-2; 10 bases map to TRBD1. The TCR sequence derives from a human donor in a cohort sampled during active COVID-19. Sequenced input: peripheral blood. The CDR3 DNA is TGTGCCAGCAGTCCGACAGGGGGCGTGACCGGGGAGCTGTTTTTT. Its translation: CASSPTGGVTGELFF.